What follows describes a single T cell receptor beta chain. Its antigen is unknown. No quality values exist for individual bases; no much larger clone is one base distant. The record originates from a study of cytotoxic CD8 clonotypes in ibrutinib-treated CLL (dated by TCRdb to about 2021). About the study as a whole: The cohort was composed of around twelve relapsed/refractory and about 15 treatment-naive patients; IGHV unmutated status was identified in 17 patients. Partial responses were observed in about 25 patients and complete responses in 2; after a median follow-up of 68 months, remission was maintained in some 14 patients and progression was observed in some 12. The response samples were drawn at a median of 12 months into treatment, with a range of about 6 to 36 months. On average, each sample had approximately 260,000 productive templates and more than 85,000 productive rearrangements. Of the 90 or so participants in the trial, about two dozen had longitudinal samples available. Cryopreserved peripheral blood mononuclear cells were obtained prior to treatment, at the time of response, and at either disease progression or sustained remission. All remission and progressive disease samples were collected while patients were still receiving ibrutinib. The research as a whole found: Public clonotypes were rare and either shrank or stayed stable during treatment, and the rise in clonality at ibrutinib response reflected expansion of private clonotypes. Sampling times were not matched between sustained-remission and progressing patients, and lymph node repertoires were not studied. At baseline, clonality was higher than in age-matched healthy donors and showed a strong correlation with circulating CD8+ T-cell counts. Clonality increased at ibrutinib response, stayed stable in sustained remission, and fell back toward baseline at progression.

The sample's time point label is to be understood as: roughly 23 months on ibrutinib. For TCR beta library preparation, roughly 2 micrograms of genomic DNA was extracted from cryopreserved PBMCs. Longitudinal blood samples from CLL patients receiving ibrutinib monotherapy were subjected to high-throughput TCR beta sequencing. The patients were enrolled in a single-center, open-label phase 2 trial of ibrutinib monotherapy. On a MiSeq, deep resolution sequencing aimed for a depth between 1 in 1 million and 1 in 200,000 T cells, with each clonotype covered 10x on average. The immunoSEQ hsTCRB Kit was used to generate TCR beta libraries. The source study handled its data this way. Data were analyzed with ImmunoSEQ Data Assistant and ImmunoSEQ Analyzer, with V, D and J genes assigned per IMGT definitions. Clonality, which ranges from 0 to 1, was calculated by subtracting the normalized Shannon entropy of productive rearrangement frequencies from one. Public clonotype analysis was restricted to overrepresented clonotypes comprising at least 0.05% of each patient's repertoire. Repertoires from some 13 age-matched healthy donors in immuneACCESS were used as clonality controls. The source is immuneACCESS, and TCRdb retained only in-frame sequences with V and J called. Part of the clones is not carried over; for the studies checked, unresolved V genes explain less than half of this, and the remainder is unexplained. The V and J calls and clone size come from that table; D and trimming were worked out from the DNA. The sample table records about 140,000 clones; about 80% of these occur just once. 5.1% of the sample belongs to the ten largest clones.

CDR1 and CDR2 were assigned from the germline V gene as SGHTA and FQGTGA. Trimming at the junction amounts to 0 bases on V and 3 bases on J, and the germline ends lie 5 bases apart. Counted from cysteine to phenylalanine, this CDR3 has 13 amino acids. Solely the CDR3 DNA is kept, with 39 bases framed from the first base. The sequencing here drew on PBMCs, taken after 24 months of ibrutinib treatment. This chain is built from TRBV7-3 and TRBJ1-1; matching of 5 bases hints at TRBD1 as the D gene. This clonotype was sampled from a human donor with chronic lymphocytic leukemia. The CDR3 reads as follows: CASSLTGDTEAFF. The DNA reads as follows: TGTGCCAGCAGCTTAACAGGGGACACTGAAGCTTTCTTT.